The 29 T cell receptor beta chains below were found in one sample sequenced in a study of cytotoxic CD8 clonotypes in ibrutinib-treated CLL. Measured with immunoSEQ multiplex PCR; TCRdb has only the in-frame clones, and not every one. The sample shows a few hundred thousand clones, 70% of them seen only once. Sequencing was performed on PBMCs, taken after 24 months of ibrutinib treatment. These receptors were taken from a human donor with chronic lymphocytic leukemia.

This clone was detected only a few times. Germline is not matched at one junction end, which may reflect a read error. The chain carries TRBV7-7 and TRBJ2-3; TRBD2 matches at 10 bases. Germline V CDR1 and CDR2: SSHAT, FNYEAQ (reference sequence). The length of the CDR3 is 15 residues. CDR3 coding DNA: TGTGCTAGCAGCCCTGGACTAGCGGCCACAGATACGCAGTATTTT. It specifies CASSPGLAATDTQYF. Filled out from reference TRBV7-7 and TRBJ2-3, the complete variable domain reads GAGVSQSPRYKVTKRGQDVTLRCDPISSHATLYWYQQALGQGPEFLTYFNYEAQPDKSGLPSDRFSAERPEGSISTLTIQRTEQRDSAMYRCASSPGLAATDTQYFGPGTRLTVL.

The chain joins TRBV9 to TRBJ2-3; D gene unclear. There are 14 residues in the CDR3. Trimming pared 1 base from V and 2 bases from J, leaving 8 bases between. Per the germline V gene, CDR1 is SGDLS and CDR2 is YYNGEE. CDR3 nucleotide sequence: TGTGCCAGCAGCGTAACCCTGGTCACAGATACGCAGTATTTT. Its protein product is CASSVTLVTDTQYF.

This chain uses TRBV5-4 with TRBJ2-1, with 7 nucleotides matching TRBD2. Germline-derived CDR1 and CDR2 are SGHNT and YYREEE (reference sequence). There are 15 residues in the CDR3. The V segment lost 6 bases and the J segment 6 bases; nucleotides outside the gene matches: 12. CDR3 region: CASTPGGPGFNEQFF. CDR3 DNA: TGTGCCAGCACCCCGGGAGGCCCGGGTTTCAATGAGCAGTTCTTC.

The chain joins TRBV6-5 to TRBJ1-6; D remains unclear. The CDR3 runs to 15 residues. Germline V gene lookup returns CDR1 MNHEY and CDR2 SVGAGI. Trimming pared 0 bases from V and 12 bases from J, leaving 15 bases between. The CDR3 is CASSYSKAGDGPLHF. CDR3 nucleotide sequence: TGTGCCAGCAGTTACTCGAAAGCGGGAGATGGACCCCTCCACTTT.

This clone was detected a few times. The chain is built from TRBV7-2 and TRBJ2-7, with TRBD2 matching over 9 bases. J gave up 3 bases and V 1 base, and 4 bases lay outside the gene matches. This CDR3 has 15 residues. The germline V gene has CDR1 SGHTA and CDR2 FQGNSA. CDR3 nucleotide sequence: TGTGCCAGCAGCTTAGTGACTAGCGGAGACTACGAGCAGTACTTC. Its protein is CASSLVTSGDYEQYF.

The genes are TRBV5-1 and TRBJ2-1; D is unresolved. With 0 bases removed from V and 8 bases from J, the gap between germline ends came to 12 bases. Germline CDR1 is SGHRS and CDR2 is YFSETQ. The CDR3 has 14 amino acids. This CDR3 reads CASSLVVAWDEQFF. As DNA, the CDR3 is TGCGCCAGCAGCTTGGTGGTGGCCTGGGATGAGCAGTTCTTC.

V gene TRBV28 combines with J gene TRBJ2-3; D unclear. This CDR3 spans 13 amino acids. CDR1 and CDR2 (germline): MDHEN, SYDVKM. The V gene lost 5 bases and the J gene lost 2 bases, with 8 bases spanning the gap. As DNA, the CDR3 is TGTGCCAGCAGTCTGACTCTCACAGATACGCAGTATTTT. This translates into CASSLTLTDTQYF.

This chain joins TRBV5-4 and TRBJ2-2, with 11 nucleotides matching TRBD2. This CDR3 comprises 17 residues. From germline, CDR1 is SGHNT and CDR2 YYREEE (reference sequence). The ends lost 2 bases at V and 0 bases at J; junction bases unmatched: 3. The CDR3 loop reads CASSLVAGGPNTGELFF. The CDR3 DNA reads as TGTGCCAGCAGCTTAGTAGCGGGAGGGCCGAACACCGGGGAGCTGTTTTTT.

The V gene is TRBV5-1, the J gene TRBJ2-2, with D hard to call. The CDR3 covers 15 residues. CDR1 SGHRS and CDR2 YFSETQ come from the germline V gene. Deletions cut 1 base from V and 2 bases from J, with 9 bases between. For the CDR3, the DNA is TGCGCCAGCAGCTTGACAACGGGTAACACCGGGGAGCTGTTTTTT. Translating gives CASSLTTGNTGELFF.

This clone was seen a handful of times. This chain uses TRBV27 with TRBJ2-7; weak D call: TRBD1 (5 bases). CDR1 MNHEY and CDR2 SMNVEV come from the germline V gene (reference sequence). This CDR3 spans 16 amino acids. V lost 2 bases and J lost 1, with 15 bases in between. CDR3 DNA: TGTGCCAGCAGTTTAAAGGTCCAGGGTGGATCCTACGAGCAGTACTTC. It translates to CASSLKVQGGSYEQYF.

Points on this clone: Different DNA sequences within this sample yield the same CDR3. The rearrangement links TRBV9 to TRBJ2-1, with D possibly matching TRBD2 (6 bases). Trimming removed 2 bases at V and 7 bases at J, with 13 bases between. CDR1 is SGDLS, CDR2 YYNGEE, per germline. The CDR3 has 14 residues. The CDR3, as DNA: TGTGCCAGCAGCGTGGGGGGTGGAACTAATGAGCAGTTCTTC. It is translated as CASSVGGGTNEQFF.

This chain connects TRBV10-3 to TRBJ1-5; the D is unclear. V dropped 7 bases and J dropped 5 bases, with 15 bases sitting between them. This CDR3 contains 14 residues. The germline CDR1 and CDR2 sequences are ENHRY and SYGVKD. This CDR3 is CAIKEREDDQPQHF. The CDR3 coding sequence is TGTGCCATCAAGGAGAGGGAGGATGATCAGCCCCAGCATTTT.

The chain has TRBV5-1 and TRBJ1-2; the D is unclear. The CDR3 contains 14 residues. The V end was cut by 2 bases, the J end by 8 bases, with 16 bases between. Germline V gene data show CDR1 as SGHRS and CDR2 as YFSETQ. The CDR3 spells CASSFRTAEGGYTF. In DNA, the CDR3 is TGCGCCAGCAGCTTTAGGACGGCGGAAGGAGGCTACACCTTC.

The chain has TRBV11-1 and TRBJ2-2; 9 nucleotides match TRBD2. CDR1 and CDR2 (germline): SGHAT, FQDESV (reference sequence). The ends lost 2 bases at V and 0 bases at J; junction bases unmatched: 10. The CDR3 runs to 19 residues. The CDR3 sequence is CASSLFRASGDPNTGELFF. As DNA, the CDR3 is TGTGCCAGCAGCTTATTTAGGGCTAGCGGGGACCCGAACACCGGGGAGCTGTTTTTT.

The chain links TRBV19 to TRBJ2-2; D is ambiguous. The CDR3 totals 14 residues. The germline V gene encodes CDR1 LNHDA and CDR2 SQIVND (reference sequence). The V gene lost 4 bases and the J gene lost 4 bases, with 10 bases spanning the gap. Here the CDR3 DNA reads TGTGCCAGTAGTACAGACATCCGCACCGGGGAGCTGTTTTTT. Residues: CASSTDIRTGELFF.

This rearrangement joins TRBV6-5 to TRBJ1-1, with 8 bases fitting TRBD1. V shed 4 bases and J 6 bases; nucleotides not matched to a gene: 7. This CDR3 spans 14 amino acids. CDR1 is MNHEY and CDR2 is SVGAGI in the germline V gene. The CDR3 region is CASSLGQGRAEAFF. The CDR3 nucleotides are TGTGCCAGCAGTTTAGGACAGGGTCGGGCTGAAGCTTTCTTT.

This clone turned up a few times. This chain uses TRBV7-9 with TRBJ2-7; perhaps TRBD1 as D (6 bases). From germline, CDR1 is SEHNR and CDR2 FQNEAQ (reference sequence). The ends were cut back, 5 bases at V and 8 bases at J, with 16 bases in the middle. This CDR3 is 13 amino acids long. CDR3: CASSADRTAKQYF. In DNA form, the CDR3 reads TGTGCCAGCAGCGCCGATAGGACAGCCAAGCAGTACTTC.

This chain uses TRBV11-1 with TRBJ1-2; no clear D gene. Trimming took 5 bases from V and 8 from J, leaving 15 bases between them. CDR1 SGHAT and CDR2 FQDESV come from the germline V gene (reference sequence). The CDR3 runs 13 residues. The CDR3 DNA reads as TGTGCCAGCAGCCCTGAACCCGGGCAGGGCTACACCTTC. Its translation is CASSPEPGQGYTF.

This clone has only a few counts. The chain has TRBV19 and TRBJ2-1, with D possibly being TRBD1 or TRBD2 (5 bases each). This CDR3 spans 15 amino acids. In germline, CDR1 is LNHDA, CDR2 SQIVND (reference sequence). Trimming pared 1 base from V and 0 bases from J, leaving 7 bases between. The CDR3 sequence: CASSIGDLSYNEQFF. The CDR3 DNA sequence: TGTGCCAGTAGTATAGGGGACCTCTCCTACAATGAGCAGTTCTTC.

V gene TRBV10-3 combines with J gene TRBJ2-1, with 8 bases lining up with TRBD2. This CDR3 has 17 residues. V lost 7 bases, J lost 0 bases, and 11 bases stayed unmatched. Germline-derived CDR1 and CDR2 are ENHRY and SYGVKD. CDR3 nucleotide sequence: TGTGCCATCACCGAAACGGGAGCGGGAGCCTCCTACAATGAGCAGTTCTTC. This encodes CAITETGAGASYNEQFF.

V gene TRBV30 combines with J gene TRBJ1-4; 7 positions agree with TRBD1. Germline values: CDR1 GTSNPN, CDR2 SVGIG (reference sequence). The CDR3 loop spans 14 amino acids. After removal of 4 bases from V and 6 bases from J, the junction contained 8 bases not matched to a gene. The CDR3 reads CAWNRWQGDEKLFF. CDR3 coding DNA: TGTGCCTGGAATAGGTGGCAGGGGGATGAAAAACTGTTTTTT. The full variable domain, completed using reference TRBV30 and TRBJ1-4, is SQTIHQWPATLVQPVGSPLSLECTVEGTSNPNLYWYRQAAGRGLQLLFYSVGIGQISSEVPQNLSASRPQDRQFILSSKKLLLSDSGFYLCAWNRWQGDEKLFFGSGTQLSVL.

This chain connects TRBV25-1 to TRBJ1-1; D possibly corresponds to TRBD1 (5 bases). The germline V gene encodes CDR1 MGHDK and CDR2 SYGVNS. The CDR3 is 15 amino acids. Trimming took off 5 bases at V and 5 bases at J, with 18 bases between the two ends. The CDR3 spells CASSTVEGMGTEAFF. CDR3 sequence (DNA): TGTGCCAGCAGTACGGTTGAGGGGATGGGAACTGAAGCTTTCTTT. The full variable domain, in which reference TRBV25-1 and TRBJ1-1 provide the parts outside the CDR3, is EADIYQTPRYLVIGTGKKITLECSQTMGHDKMYWYQQDPGMELHLIHYSYGVNSTEKGDLSSESTVSRIRTEHFPLTLESARPSHTSQYLCASSTVEGMGTEAFFGQGTRLTVV.

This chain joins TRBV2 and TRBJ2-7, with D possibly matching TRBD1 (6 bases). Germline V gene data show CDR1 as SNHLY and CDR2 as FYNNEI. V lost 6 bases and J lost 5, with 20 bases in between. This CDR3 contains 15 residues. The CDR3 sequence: CASRKSRDKIHEQYF. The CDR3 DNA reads TGTGCCAGCAGAAAAAGCCGGGACAAAATTCACGAGCAGTACTTC. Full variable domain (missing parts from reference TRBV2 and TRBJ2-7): EPEVTQTPSHQVTQMGQEVILRCVPISNHLYFYWYRQILGQKVEFLVSFYNNEISEKSEIFDDQFSVERPDGSNFTLKIRSTKLEDSAMYFCASRKSRDKIHEQYFGPGTRLTVT.

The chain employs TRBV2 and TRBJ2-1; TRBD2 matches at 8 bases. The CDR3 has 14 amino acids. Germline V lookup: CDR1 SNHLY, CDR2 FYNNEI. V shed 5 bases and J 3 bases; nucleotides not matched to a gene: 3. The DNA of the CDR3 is TGTGCCAGCAGTATAGCGGGACTCTACAATGAGCAGTTCTTC. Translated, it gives CASSIAGLYNEQFF.

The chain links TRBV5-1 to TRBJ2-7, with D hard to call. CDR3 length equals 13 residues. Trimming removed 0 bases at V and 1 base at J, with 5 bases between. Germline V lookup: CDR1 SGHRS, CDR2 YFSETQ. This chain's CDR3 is CASSLDISYEQYF. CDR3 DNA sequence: TGCGCCAGCAGCTTGGATATTTCCTACGAGCAGTACTTC. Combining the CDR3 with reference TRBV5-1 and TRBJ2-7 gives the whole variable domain KAGVTQTPRYLIKTRGQQVTLSCSPISGHRSVSWYQQTPGQGLQFLFEYFSETQRNKGNFPGRFSGRQFSNSRSEMNVSTLELGDSALYLCASSLDISYEQYFGPGTRLTVT.

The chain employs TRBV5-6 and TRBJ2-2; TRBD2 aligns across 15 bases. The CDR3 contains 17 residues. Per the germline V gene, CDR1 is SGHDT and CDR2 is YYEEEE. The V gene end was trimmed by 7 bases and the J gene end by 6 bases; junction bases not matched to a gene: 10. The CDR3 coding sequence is TGTGCCAGCTTCGGACTAGCGGGAGGGCCGTTCTCCGGGGAGCTGTTTTTT. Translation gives CASFGLAGGPFSGELFF.

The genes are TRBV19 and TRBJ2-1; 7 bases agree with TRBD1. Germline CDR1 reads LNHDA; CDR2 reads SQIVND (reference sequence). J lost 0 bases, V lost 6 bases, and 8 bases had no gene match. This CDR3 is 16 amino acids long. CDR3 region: CASRRQGQSSYNEQFF. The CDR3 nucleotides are TGTGCCAGTAGAAGACAGGGTCAAAGCTCCTACAATGAGCAGTTCTTC.

The CDR3 nucleotides are TGTGCCAGCAGTGCAGGACTAGCGGGCCTACTTTTTACGGAGACCCAGTACTTC. Encoded protein: CASSAGLAGLLFTETQYF. The gene calls are TRBV6-1 and TRBJ2-5; 11 nucleotides match TRBD2. The CDR3 sequence is 18 residues long. J gave up 5 bases and V 4 bases, and 15 bases lay outside the gene matches. Germline V gene sequence: CDR1 MNHNS, CDR2 SASEGT.

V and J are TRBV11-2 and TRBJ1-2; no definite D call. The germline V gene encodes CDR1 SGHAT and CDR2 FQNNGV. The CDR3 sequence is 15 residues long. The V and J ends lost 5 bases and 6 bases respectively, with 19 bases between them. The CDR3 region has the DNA TGTGCCAGCAGCCAAGACGTCGACCTGGTCAATGGCTACACCTTC. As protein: CASSQDVDLVNGYTF.